The 21 T cell receptor beta chains reported below all come from one sample, sequenced in a study of molecular identifiers for immune sequencing clone quantification (dated by TCRdb to the late 2010s). The method was PCR. Sequencing relied on an Illumina HiSeq 4000. Clones were called with MiXCR by TCRdb after fastp trimmed the public reads at Q25, and only in-frame beta chains were retained. Each CDR3 protein gets just one entry, which takes the most common genes and DNA from the rows behind it. Present in this sample are about half a million distinct CDR3 sequences, 20% to 25% of which were seen just once. About 0.78% of the sample goes to the ten largest clones. Sequenced: naive CD8+ T cells from blood, with Jurkat cell RNA spiked in. Per the publication, the cell subset or site label means: FACS-sorted CD8+CD4-CCR7+CD45RA+ naive T cells. These receptors came from a human donor in good health. Some libraries in this study had Jurkat cell RNA spiked in.

This chain joins TRBV11-2 and TRBJ2-5; 12 bases match TRBD2. Germline V gene lookup returns CDR1 SGHAT and CDR2 FQNNGV. CDR3 length: 15 amino acids. V shed 4 bases, J shed 0 bases, and the junction held 0 bases outside the gene matches. CDR3 sequence: CASSSSGGDQETQYF. CDR3 in DNA: TGTGCCAGCAGCTCTAGCGGGGGGGACCAAGAGACCCAGTACTTC.

V gene TRBV30 combines with J gene TRBJ2-7; no clear D gene. V was shortened by 0 bases and J by 7 bases, with 13 bases between the two germline ends. Germline assignment: CDR1 GTSNPN and CDR2 SVGIG (reference sequence). The CDR3 consists of 13 residues. CDR3 sequence reads: CAWSVLLVAEQYF. The CDR3 bases are TGTGCCTGGAGTGTACTCTTAGTGGCTGAGCAGTACTTC. The variable domain in full, with the rest retrieved from reference TRBV30 and TRBJ2-7, is SQTIHQWPATLVQPVGSPLSLECTVEGTSNPNLYWYRQAAGRGLQLLFYSVGIGQISSEVPQNLSASRPQDRQFILSSKKLLLSDSGFYLCAWSVLLVAEQYFGPGTRLTVT.

This clonotype was seen a handful of times. This chain uses TRBV30 with TRBJ1-3, with D hard to call. This CDR3 has 14 amino acids. CDR1 is GTSNPN and CDR2 is SVGIG in the germline V gene (reference sequence). V was cut by 2 bases and J by 1 base, with 9 bases left in between. The DNA for the CDR3 is TGTGCCTGGAGTAGCGGGCTGTCTGGAAACACCATATATTTT. As protein: CAWSSGLSGNTIYF. Variable domain in full (rest from reference TRBV30 and TRBJ1-3): SQTIHQWPATLVQPVGSPLSLECTVEGTSNPNLYWYRQAAGRGLQLLFYSVGIGQISSEVPQNLSASRPQDRQFILSSKKLLLSDSGFYLCAWSSGLSGNTIYFGEGSWLTVV.

Note on this clonotype: Being one base from a much bigger clone, this may be a read error. The chain couples TRBV5-1 to TRBJ2-7; 10 nucleotides align to TRBD2. The CDR3 is 14 residues long. Germline lookup yields CDR1 SGHRS and CDR2 YFSETQ. The V gene end was trimmed by 4 bases and the J gene end by 5 bases; junction bases not matched to a gene: 6. Written as DNA, the CDR3 is TGCGCCAGCAGCAGGACTAGCGGTCCCAACGAGCAGTACTTC. Translated, it gives CASSRTSGPNEQYF.

This clonotype was seen many times. V is TRBV7-9 and J is TRBJ2-2; D not resolved. The CDR3 covers 14 residues. The V end was cut by 5 bases, the J end by 1 base, with 8 bases between. From germline, CDR1 is SEHNR and CDR2 FQNEAQ (reference sequence). DNA for the CDR3: TGTGCCAGCAGCCCGCCGGTGAACACCGGGGAGCTGTTTTTT. It codes for CASSPPVNTGELFF.

This clonotype was counted ten times or more. The rearrangement joins TRBV20-1 to TRBJ2-2; 8 bases agree with TRBD1. This CDR3 comprises 16 residues. Trimming at V came to 0 bases and at J to 0 bases, leaving 3 bases not matched to a gene. Germline V gene lookup returns CDR1 DFQATT and CDR2 SNEGSKA (reference sequence). The CDR3 DNA reads as TGCAGTGCTAGAGATCCGGACAGGGCGAACACCGGGGAGCTGTTTTTT. It yields the protein CSARDPDRANTGELFF.

Note on this clonotype: A read error may explain this, as a much larger clone is one base away. The chain has TRBV7-9 and TRBJ2-7, with D tentatively TRBD2 (6 bases). The CDR3 spans 14 residues. The germline V gene encodes CDR1 SEHNR and CDR2 FQNEAQ (reference sequence). CDR3 loop: CASSQLGLPYGQYF. In nucleotides, the CDR3 is TGTGCCAGCAGCCAACTGGGACTGCCCTACGGGCAGTACTTC.

In regard to this clonotype: A much bigger clone sits one base away, suggesting this may be a read error. The CDR3 protein is CASRYTEGARQPKNHGYTF. The CDR3 DNA follows: TGTGCCAGCAGATATACCGAGGGGGCAAGGCAACCTAAGAACCATGGCTACACCTTC. The gene calls are TRBV7-9 and TRBJ1-2; 7 nucleotides align to TRBD1. The germline CDR1 and CDR2 sequences are SEHNR and FQNEAQ (reference sequence). The V segment lost 6 bases and the J segment 6 bases; nucleotides outside the gene matches: 25. The CDR3 extends over 19 amino acids.

This clonotype appeared a few times. V usage is TRBV11-2 and J usage is TRBJ2-7; D unresolved. Looked up from germline, CDR1 is SGHAT and CDR2 is FQNNGV. V lost 1 base and J lost 6, with 10 bases in between. CDR3 size: 13 residues. The CDR3 sequence is CASSLGPPSEQYF. The DNA of the CDR3 is TGTGCCAGCAGCTTAGGCCCACCGAGCGAGCAGTACTTC.

A note on this clonotype: This sequence may be a read error, since a much larger clone differs from it by one base. This chain joins TRBV7-9 and TRBJ2-2, with D possibly matching TRBD1 (6 bases). Germline CDR1 reads SEHNR; CDR2 reads FQNEAQ (reference sequence). The CDR3 is 16 amino acids. V dropped 6 bases and J dropped 4 bases, with 18 bases sitting between them. CDR3 nucleotides: TGTGCCAGCAGGACCTCCGGGGCAGGGGTCACCGGGGAGCTGTTTTTT. This codes for CASRTSGAGVTGELFF.

This clonotype has more than one count but fewer than ten. The V and J genes are TRBV7-6 and TRBJ1-1, with no clear D. CDR1 is SGHVS, CDR2 FNYEAQ, per germline. Trimming shortened V by 5 bases and J by 5 bases, and 12 bases separated the two germline ends. The CDR3 is 13 amino acids. The CDR3 coding sequence is TGTGCCAGCAGCCCTGAAGTACGAACTGAAGCTTTCTTT. Translating gives CASSPEVRTEAFF.

This clonotype appeared once. Since no conserved phenylalanine or tryptophan closes the CDR3, a read error is the likely cause. The chain uses TRBV10-1 and TRBJ2-1, with D tentatively TRBD2 (5 bases). Germline loops: CDR1 WNHNN, CDR2 SYGVQD (reference sequence). The CDR3 is made up of 11 amino acids. V was clipped by 3 bases and J by 12 bases, with 9 bases between them. As DNA, the CDR3 is TGCGCCAGCAGTGACGGGGTAGTGCAGTTCCTC. It encodes CASSDGVVQFL.

The table lists this clonotype with a few counts. A read error may account for a junction end that differs from germline. The J gene is TRBJ2-7, the V gene TRBV6-6; D is unresolved. The CDR3 loop spans 14 amino acids. Germline CDR1 MNHNY, CDR2 SVGAGI (reference sequence). CDR3 sequence reads: CTSRAGPPAHEQYF. CDR3 coding DNA: TGTACCAGCAGAGCCGGGCCCCCAGCCCACGAGCAGTACTTC.

This clonotype was observed a few times. The CDR3, as DNA: TGTGCCAGCAGTTTACAGGGACTAGCGGGAGAGCAGTTCTTC. Its protein is CASSLQGLAGEQFF. V and J are TRBV28 and TRBJ2-1; 13 bases map to TRBD2. J lost 10 bases, V lost 2 bases, and 2 bases had no gene match. Germline assignment: CDR1 MDHEN and CDR2 SYDVKM. CDR3 size: 14 residues.

In this sample, this clonotype turned up many times. The rearrangement joins TRBV7-6 to TRBJ1-1, with TRBD1 as a possible D gene (6 bases). Looked up from germline, CDR1 is SGHVS and CDR2 is FNYEAQ. Trimming removed 4 bases at V and 7 bases at J, with 10 bases between. The CDR3 has 12 amino acids. Here the CDR3 reads CASSSGTNEAFF. The CDR3 DNA reads TGTGCCAGCAGCTCGGGGACAAATGAAGCTTTCTTT. Full variable domain (rest looked up from reference TRBV7-6 and TRBJ1-1): GAGVSQSPRYKVTKRGQDVALRCDPISGHVSLYWYRQALGQGPEFLTYFNYEAQQDKSGLPNDRFSAERPEGSISTLTIQRTEQRDSAMYRCASSSGTNEAFFGQGTRLTVV.

This clonotype was observed a few times. This chain links TRBV9 with TRBJ2-7; 7 bases align to TRBD2. The CDR3 extends over 14 amino acids. Germline assignment: CDR1 SGDLS and CDR2 YYNGEE. The V and J ends lost 4 bases and 0 bases, in that order; junction bases with no gene match: 4. DNA of the CDR3: TGTGCCAGCAGCAGGGAGGGGACCTCCTACGAGCAGTACTTC. This encodes CASSREGTSYEQYF.

The chain uses TRBV15 and TRBJ1-2; 11 bases map to TRBD1. J gave up 4 bases and V 5 bases, and 9 bases lay outside the gene matches. The CDR3 has 16 amino acids. Germline V gives CDR1 LNHNV, CDR2 YYDKDF (reference sequence). Here the CDR3 reads CATSPDRGRSGYGYTF. In DNA form, the CDR3 reads TGTGCCACCAGCCCGGACAGGGGGCGCTCGGGCTATGGCTACACCTTC.

In the case of this clonotype: This clone may be a read error of a much larger clone one base away. The chain has TRBV2 and TRBJ2-2, with D possibly matching TRBD2 (5 bases). The V gene's germline CDR1 is SNHLY and CDR2 FYNNEI. The CDR3 is 14 amino acids. CDR3 amino acids: CASGERAVTGELFF. The CDR3 DNA is TGTGCCAGCGGTGAGAGGGCGGTCACCGGGGAGCTGTTTTTT.

V is TRBV6-2 or TRBV6-3 and J is TRBJ2-4, with 9 bases that match TRBD2. With 0 bases clipped from V and 7 bases from J, the junction kept 13 bases outside the gene matches. This CDR3 region has 18 residues. Germline V gene lookup returns CDR1 MNHEY and CDR2 SVGEGT. The CDR3 DNA reads TGTGCCAGCAGTTACTCCGCTAGCGGGATGACACTCGACAACATTCAGTACTTC. Translation: CASSYSASGMTLDNIQYF.

In its sample, this clonotype was seen many times. The chain joins TRBV4-3 to TRBJ1-2; D gene unclear. CDR1 is LGHNA, CDR2 YSLEER, per germline. Deletions cut 3 bases from V and 0 bases from J, with 5 bases between. This CDR3 is built from 13 residues. CDR3: CASSHETNYGYTF. The CDR3 nucleotides are TGCGCCAGCAGCCATGAAACTAACTATGGCTACACCTTC.

This clonotype was recorded a few times. The V and J genes are TRBV30 and TRBJ2-7; no definite D call. The V end was cut by 2 bases, the J end by 3 bases, with 14 bases between. The CDR3 sequence is 14 residues long. Germline V lookup: CDR1 GTSNPN, CDR2 SVGIG (reference sequence). DNA of the CDR3: TGTGCCTGGAGTATCCCGGGTGTCTACTACGAGCAGTACTTC. Translation: CAWSIPGVYYEQYF.